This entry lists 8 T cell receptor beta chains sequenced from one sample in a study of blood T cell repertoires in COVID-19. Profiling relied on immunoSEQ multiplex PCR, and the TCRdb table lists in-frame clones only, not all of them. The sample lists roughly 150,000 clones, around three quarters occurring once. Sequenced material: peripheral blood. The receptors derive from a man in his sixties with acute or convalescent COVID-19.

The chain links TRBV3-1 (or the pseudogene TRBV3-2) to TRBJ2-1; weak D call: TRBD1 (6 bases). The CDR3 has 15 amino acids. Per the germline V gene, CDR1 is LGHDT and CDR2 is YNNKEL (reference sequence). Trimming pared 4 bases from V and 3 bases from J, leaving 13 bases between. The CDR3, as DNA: TGTGCCAGCAGCCTTCCCCGGACAGACTACAATGAGCAGTTCTTC. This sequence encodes CASSLPRTDYNEQFF.

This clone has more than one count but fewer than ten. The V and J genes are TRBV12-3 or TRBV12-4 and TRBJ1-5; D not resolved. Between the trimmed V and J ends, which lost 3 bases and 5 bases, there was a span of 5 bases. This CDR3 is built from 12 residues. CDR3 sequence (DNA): TGTGCCAGCAGTTTCCCGGATCAGCCCCAGCATTTT. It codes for CASSFPDQPQHF.

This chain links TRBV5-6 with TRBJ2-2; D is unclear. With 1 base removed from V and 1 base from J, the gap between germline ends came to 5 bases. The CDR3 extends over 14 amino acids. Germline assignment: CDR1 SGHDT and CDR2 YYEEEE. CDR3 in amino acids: CASSLTENTGELFF. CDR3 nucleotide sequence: TGTGCCAGCAGCTTGACTGAGAACACCGGGGAGCTGTTTTTT. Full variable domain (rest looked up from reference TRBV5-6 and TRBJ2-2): DAGVTQSPTHLIKTRGQQVTLRCSPKSGHDTVSWYQQALGQGPQFIFQYYEEEERQRGNFPDRFSGHQFPNYSSELNVNALLLGDSALYLCASSLTENTGELFFGEGSRLTVL.

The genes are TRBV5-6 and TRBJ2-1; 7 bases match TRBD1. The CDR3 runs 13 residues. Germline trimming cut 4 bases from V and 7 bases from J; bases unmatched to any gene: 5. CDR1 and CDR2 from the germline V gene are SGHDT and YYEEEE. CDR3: CASSLEGANEQFF. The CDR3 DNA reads TGTGCCAGCAGCCTTGAGGGGGCGAATGAGCAGTTCTTC.

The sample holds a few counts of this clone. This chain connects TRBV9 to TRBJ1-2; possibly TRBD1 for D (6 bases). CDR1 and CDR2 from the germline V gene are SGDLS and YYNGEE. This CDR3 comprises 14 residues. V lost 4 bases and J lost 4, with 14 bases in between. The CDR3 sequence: CASSPGGGTYGYTF. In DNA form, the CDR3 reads TGTGCCAGCAGCCCAGGCGGGGGCACCTATGGCTACACCTTC.

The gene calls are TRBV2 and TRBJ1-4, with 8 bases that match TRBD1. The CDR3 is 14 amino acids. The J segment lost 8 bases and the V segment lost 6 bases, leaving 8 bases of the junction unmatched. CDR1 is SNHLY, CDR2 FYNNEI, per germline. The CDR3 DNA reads TGTGCCAGCAGATTGGACAGGGTAAAGGAAAAACTGTTTTTT. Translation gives CASRLDRVKEKLFF.

The CDR3 protein is CASTRGGGDTQYF. CDR3 bases: TGTGCCAGCACCCGGGGGGGTGGAGATACGCAGTATTTT. The chain recombines TRBV28 with TRBJ2-3; 8 positions match TRBD2. V shed 7 bases, J shed 5 bases, and the junction held 5 bases outside the gene matches. The CDR3 runs 13 residues. CDR1 is MDHEN and CDR2 is SYDVKM in the germline V gene. The full variable domain, its missing parts supplied by reference TRBV28 and TRBJ2-3, is DVKVTQSSRYLVKRTGEKVFLECVQDMDHENMFWYRQDPGLGLRLIYFSYDVKMKEKGDIPEGYSVSREKKERFSLILESASTNQTSMYLCASTRGGGDTQYFGPGTRLTVL.

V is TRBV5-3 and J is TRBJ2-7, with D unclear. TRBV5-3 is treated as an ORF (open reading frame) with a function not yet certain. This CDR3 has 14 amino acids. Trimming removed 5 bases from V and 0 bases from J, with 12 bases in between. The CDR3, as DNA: TGTGCCAGAAGTTTTAGCTGGAGCTCCTACGAGCAGTACTTC. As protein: CARSFSWSSYEQYF.